This passage covers 28 T cell receptor beta chains from one sample sequenced in a study of T cell clones after liver transplantation. Using immunoSEQ multiplex PCR, the repertoire was profiled, and TCRdb retains in-frame clones only, with some absent. The repertoire holds approximately 22,000 clones, with over 85% as singletons. The sample consisted of CD8+ T cells from blood, taken about 26 months after liver transplant. The receptors here all came from a human patient who received a liver transplant. Part of the T cell pool may stem from the graft donor.

The chain has TRBV21-1 and TRBJ1-5; the table's D call, TRBD1, has no DNA check behind it. TRBV21-1 is a recognized pseudogene. CDR3 length: 15 residues. This CDR3 reads CASSTRDRGNQPQHF. The CDR3 DNA reads TGTGCCAGCAGCACGAGAGACAGGGGCAATCAGCCCCAGCATTTT.

The V and J genes are TRBV4-1 and TRBJ2-3; D uncertain. The CDR3 is 14 residues long. The V end was cut by 0 bases, the J end by 2 bases, with 6 bases between. Per germline, CDR1 MGHRA and CDR2 YSYEKL. In DNA, the CDR3 is TGCGCCAGCAGCCAAGAGGTCCCCACAGATACGCAGTATTTT. Translating gives CASSQEVPTDTQYF.

This chain connects TRBV7-9 to TRBJ2-5; TRBD2 is a possible D gene (5 bases). V was pared by 5 bases and J by 5 bases, with 15 bases between. Germline V gives CDR1 SEHNR, CDR2 FQNEAQ (reference sequence). This CDR3 is built from 14 residues. DNA for the CDR3: TGTGCCAGCAGCCAAGGGCGGGCGTCGGAGACCCAGTACTTC. This sequence encodes CASSQGRASETQYF.

The V gene is TRBV5-1, the J gene TRBJ2-1, with TRBD2 matching 8 bases. Per the germline V gene, CDR1 is SGHRS and CDR2 is YFSETQ. Trimming cost V 1 base and J 8 bases; bases outside gene matches: 11. This CDR3 region has 16 residues. CDR3 loop: CASSLFYSGNDDEQFF. In DNA, the CDR3 is TGCGCCAGCAGCTTGTTTTATAGCGGGAATGATGATGAGCAGTTCTTC.

This rearrangement joins TRBV10-2 to TRBJ2-4, with 10 bases lining up with TRBD2. Germline V gives CDR1 WSHSY, CDR2 SAAADI. This CDR3 region has 16 residues. The ends lost 4 bases at V and 4 bases at J; junction bases unmatched: 7. As DNA, the CDR3 is TGCGCCAGCAGTGGCTCCTGGACTAGCGGTAAAAACATTCAGTACTTC. Translation: CASSGSWTSGKNIQYF.

This sequence joins TRBV7-2 and TRBJ2-7; 7 bases map to TRBD1. The CDR3 runs to 15 residues. Looked up from germline, CDR1 is SGHTA and CDR2 is FQGNSA. V was pared by 2 bases and J by 0 bases, with 4 bases of the junction left unmatched. DNA for the CDR3: TGTGCCAGCAGCTTACGGGACAGAACCTCCTACGAGCAGTACTTC. Translated: CASSLRDRTSYEQYF.

V is TRBV11-3 and J is TRBJ2-3; TRBD1 agrees at 7 bases. In germline, CDR1 is SGHNT, CDR2 YENEEA. The CDR3 is 14 residues long. V was pared by 4 bases and J by 5 bases, with 6 bases of the junction left unmatched. In nucleotides, the CDR3 is TGTGCCAGCAGCTCCGGGACAGAGGGAGATACGCAGTATTTT. Residues: CASSSGTEGDTQYF.

This clone appeared once. The V call is TRBV27, the J call TRBJ1-4; D remains ambiguous. Trimming took 3 bases from V and 1 from J, leaving 12 bases between them. The V gene's germline CDR1 is MNHEY and CDR2 SMNVEV (reference sequence). The CDR3 length is 16 residues. The CDR3 spells CASSLDYRRTNEKLFF. The DNA of the CDR3 is TGTGCCAGCAGTTTGGACTACAGAAGAACTAATGAAAAACTGTTTTTT.

This rearrangement joins TRBV6-4 to TRBJ2-7, with D perhaps matching TRBD2 (6 bases). With 5 bases removed from V and 0 bases from J, the gap between germline ends came to 14 bases. CDR1 MRHNA and CDR2 SNTAGT come from the germline V gene. The CDR3 runs 15 residues. The CDR3 nucleotides read TGTGCCAGCAGTTCTGAGCAGCGGGCCTCCTACGAGCAGTACTTC. It encodes CASSSEQRASYEQYF.

The genes are TRBV7-8 and TRBJ2-1; 12 positions agree with TRBD2. The CDR3 extends over 16 amino acids. V shed 5 bases and J 4 bases; nucleotides not matched to a gene: 6. The germline CDR1 and CDR2 sequences are SGHVS and FQNEAQ. The CDR3 spells CASSPSGRGPYNEQFF. The CDR3 bases are TGTGCCAGCAGCCCTAGCGGGAGGGGCCCTTACAATGAGCAGTTCTTC.

V and J are TRBV7-2 and TRBJ2-7; D is undetermined. The CDR3 spans 13 residues. V lost 1 base, J lost 4 bases, and 8 bases lay in between. Germline CDR1 reads SGHTA; CDR2 reads FQGNSA. This CDR3 reads CASSLVEIYEQYF. CDR3 DNA: TGTGCCAGCAGCTTAGTTGAGATTTACGAGCAGTACTTC.

The chain has TRBV28 and TRBJ1-1; D is perhaps TRBD1 (6 bases). Trimming stripped 6 bases from V and 3 bases from J, with 8 bases between. Germline loops: CDR1 MDHEN, CDR2 SYDVKM. CDR3 length: 12 amino acids. In DNA form, the CDR3 reads TGTGCCAGCAGCCCAGGGGACACTGAAGCTTTCTTT. Its translation: CASSPGDTEAFF. Using reference TRBV28 and TRBJ1-1 for the parts outside the CDR3, the full variable domain is DVKVTQSSRYLVKRTGEKVFLECVQDMDHENMFWYRQDPGLGLRLIYFSYDVKMKEKGDIPEGYSVSREKKERFSLILESASTNQTSMYLCASSPGDTEAFFGQGTRLTVV.

This clone was picked up one time. The chain carries TRBV29-1 and TRBJ2-7; no clear D gene. V lost 6 bases to trimming and J lost 12 bases, with 15 bases between them. Germline V lookup: CDR1 SQVTM, CDR2 ANQGSEA. The CDR3 has 10 amino acids. CDR3 DNA sequence: TGCAGCGTAAGAACAGACCGGTGGTACTTC. It is translated as CSVRTDRWYF.

This rearrangement joins TRBV11-2 to TRBJ2-7; TRBD2 might be the D (6 bases). V dropped 5 bases and J dropped 2 bases, with 22 bases sitting between them. This CDR3 is 17 amino acids long. The germline V gene encodes CDR1 SGHAT and CDR2 FQNNGV. This CDR3 reads CASSGGVGLLFTYEQYF. The CDR3 bases are TGTGCCAGCAGCGGAGGGGTAGGACTTTTGTTTACCTACGAGCAGTACTTC.

This chain links TRBV4-2 with TRBJ2-2, with 11 bases lining up with TRBD2. The CDR3 length is 17 residues. J gave up 0 bases and V 5 bases, and 5 bases lay outside the gene matches. CDR1 is LGHNA and CDR2 is YNFKEQ in the germline V gene. This CDR3 reads CASSFGTSGANTGELFF. The CDR3 nucleotides read TGTGCCAGCAGCTTCGGGACTAGCGGCGCGAACACCGGGGAGCTGTTTTTT.

The rearrangement joins TRBV6-5 to TRBJ1-3, with D maybe TRBD1 (5 bases). V gave up 5 bases and J gave up 6 bases, with 14 bases separating them. Germline CDR1 and CDR2: MNHEY and SVGAGI. This CDR3 spans 14 amino acids. The CDR3: CASSTSGLLNTIYF. The CDR3, as DNA: TGTGCCAGCAGTACCTCAGGGCTTCTAAACACCATATATTTT.

The rearrangement links TRBV27 to TRBJ2-5, with TRBD2 identical over 7 bases. V dropped 6 bases and J dropped 0; count of bases not matched to a gene: 4. Germline-derived CDR1 and CDR2 are MNHEY and SMNVEV (reference sequence). This CDR3 is 14 amino acids long. The CDR3 DNA sequence: TGTGCCAGCAGCCCTAGCGGATACCAAGAGACCCAGTACTTC. It is translated as CASSPSGYQETQYF.

The chain is built from TRBV7-9 and TRBJ2-3, with TRBD1 as a possible D gene (6 bases). The CDR3 consists of 16 residues. V lost 5 bases to trimming and J lost 2 bases, with 17 bases between them. Germline V CDR1 and CDR2: SEHNR, FQNEAQ (reference sequence). CDR3 in DNA: TGTGCCAGCAGCCAGGGGCTTTCGGGTCACACAGATACGCAGTATTTT. Translated: CASSQGLSGHTDTQYF. The whole variable domain, remainder taken from reference TRBV7-9 and TRBJ2-3, is DTGVSQNPRHKITKRGQNVTFRCDPISEHNRLYWYRQTLGQGPEFLTYFQNEAQLEKSRLLSDRFSAERPKGSFSTLEIQRTEQGDSAMYLCASSQGLSGHTDTQYFGPGTRLTVL.

This chain joins TRBV5-1 and TRBJ2-7, with 8 bases identical to TRBD2. This CDR3 is 16 amino acids long. V trimming: 4 bases; J trimming: 2 bases; junction bases outside the gene matches: 11. CDR1 is SGHRS and CDR2 is YFSETQ in the germline V gene. CDR3 residues: CASSPPGGRSPYEQYF. The CDR3 bases are TGCGCCAGCAGCCCCCCGGGCGGGAGGAGCCCCTACGAGCAGTACTTC.

V is TRBV2 and J is TRBJ2-7; D perhaps matches TRBD2 (5 bases). Trimming removed 9 bases from V and 7 bases from J, with 16 bases in between. Germline CDR1 reads SNHLY; CDR2 reads FYNNEI. The CDR3 spans 12 residues. CDR3 residues: CASTSSSREQYF. The CDR3 nucleotides read TGTGCCAGTACTAGTTCCTCTAGGGAGCAGTACTTC. The complete variable domain, with remaining parts taken from reference TRBV2 and TRBJ2-7, reads EPEVTQTPSHQVTQMGQEVILRCVPISNHLYFYWYRQILGQKVEFLVSFYNNEISEKSEIFDDQFSVERPDGSNFTLKIRSTKLEDSAMYFCASTSSSREQYFGPGTRLTVT.

The chain recombines TRBV27 with TRBJ1-2; D call uncertain. The CDR3 is made up of 15 amino acids. Trimming removed 0 bases from V and 4 bases from J, with 12 bases in between. The V gene's germline CDR1 is MNHEY and CDR2 SMNVEV (reference sequence). The CDR3 reads CASSLSAANSYGYTF. The CDR3 DNA follows: TGTGCCAGCAGTTTATCGGCAGCCAATTCCTATGGCTACACCTTC.

This clone came up once. The chain links TRBV9 to TRBJ1-2; D remains ambiguous. Per germline, CDR1 SGDLS and CDR2 YYNGEE. Trimming took 0 bases from V and 4 from J, leaving 4 bases between them. The CDR3 is 12 amino acids. This chain's CDR3 is CASSVGPYGYTF. In DNA, the CDR3 is TGTGCCAGCAGCGTAGGCCCCTATGGCTACACCTTC.

Only one count was recorded for this clone. The chain employs TRBV6-5 and TRBJ1-2, with a weak D call TRBD1 (6 bases). Trimming stripped 4 bases from V and 5 bases from J, with 14 bases between. This CDR3 region has 14 residues. Germline V lookup: CDR1 MNHEY, CDR2 SVGAGI. CDR3: CASSSQGGKYGYTF. CDR3 DNA sequence: TGTGCCAGCAGTTCCCAAGGGGGAAAATATGGCTACACCTTC.

The gene calls are TRBV4-1 and TRBJ2-7; 9 bases map to TRBD2. Germline lookup yields CDR1 MGHRA and CDR2 YSYEKL. The junction had 2 bases not matched to a gene; V was cut back by 0 bases and J by 2 bases. The CDR3 has 15 residues. The CDR3 here is CASSQDSGGAYEQYF. CDR3 in DNA: TGCGCCAGCAGCCAAGATAGCGGGGGAGCCTACGAGCAGTACTTC.

The DNA for the CDR3 is TGTGCCAGCAGCGGGGGACAGACCTACGAGCAGTACTTC. Protein: CASSGGQTYEQYF. V gene TRBV7-9 combines with J gene TRBJ2-7; 7 bases match TRBD1. The CDR3 loop spans 13 amino acids. Germline values: CDR1 SEHNR, CDR2 FQNEAQ (reference sequence). V lost 5 bases and J lost 2; bases outside the gene matches: 3.

This rearrangement joins TRBV9 to TRBJ2-3; 7 bases are shared with TRBD2. J was trimmed by 3 bases and V by 0 bases; bases with no gene match: 4. Germline loops: CDR1 SGDLS, CDR2 YYNGEE. CDR3 length: 15 residues. For the CDR3, the DNA is TGTGCCAGCAGCGTAGCGGCGGGAGCGACAGATACGCAGTATTTT. This codes for CASSVAAGATDTQYF.

J is TRBJ2-3 and V is TRBV9; 13 positions agree with TRBD2. V dropped 8 bases and J dropped 4; count of bases not matched to a gene: 4. The germline gives CDR1 SGDLS, CDR2 YYNGEE. The CDR3 totals 14 residues. CDR3 residues: CASGLAGVPDTQYF. The CDR3 DNA is TGTGCCAGTGGACTAGCGGGAGTCCCAGATACGCAGTATTTT.

V is TRBV5-1 and J is TRBJ2-2; 8 bases are shared with TRBD1. The V segment lost 4 bases and the J segment 6 bases; nucleotides outside the gene matches: 14. Germline CDR1 and CDR2: SGHRS and YFSETQ. The CDR3 loop spans 17 amino acids. The CDR3 spells CASSPKSGRGRAGELFF. The CDR3 DNA reads TGCGCCAGCAGCCCTAAGTCGGGCAGGGGGCGCGCCGGGGAGCTGTTTTTT.